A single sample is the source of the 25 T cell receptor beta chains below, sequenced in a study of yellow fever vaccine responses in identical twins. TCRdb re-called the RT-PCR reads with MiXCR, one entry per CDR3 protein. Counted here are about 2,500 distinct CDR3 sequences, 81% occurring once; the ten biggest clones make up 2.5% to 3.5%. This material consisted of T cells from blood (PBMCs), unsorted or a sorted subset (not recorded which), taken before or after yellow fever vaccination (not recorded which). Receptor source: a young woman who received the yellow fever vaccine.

The CDR3 nucleotides read TGTGCCAGCAGTTATCGGGGGGGCCGAGATGAGCAGTTCTTC. It codes for CASSYRGGRDEQFF. The rearrangement links TRBV27 to TRBJ2-1; 8 nucleotides match TRBD2. V dropped 4 bases and J dropped 8; count of bases not matched to a gene: 7. Looked up from germline, CDR1 is MNHEY and CDR2 is SMNVEV (reference sequence). The CDR3 is made up of 14 amino acids.

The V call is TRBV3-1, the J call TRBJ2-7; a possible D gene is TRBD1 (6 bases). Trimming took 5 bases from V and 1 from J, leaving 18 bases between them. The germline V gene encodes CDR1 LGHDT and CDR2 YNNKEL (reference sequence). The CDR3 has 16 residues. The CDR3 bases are TGTGCCAGCAGCGTTATAGCCGGACAGAGATCCTACGAGCAGTACTTC. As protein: CASSVIAGQRSYEQYF.

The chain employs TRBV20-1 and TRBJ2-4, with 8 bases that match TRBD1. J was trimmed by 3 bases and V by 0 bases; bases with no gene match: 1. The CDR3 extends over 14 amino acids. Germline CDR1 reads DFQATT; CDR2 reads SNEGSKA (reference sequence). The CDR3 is CSARDDRGKNIQYF. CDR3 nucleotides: TGCAGTGCTAGAGACGACAGGGGCAAAAACATTCAGTACTTC.

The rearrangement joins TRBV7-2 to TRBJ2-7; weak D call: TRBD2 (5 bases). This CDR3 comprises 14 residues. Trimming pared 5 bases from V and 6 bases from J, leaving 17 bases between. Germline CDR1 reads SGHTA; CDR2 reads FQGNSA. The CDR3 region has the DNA TGTGCCAGCAGCCCGGGGAGTCTGGGTGGCGAGCAGTACTTC. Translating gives CASSPGSLGGEQYF. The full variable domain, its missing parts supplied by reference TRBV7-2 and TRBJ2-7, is GAGVSQSPSNKVTEKGKDVELRCDPISGHTALYWYRQSLGQGLEFLIYFQGNSAPDKSGLPSDRFSAERTGGSVSTLTIQRTQQEDSAVYLCASSPGSLGGEQYFGPGTRLTVT.

The CDR3: CASSPWRERGLHNEQFF. Here the CDR3 DNA reads TGTGCCAGCAGTCCGTGGAGGGAGCGGGGACTTCACAATGAGCAGTTCTTC. This chain links TRBV12-3 or TRBV12-4 with TRBJ2-1, with 7 bases identical to TRBD2. J was trimmed by 5 bases and V by 5 bases; bases with no gene match: 15. The CDR3 has 17 residues.

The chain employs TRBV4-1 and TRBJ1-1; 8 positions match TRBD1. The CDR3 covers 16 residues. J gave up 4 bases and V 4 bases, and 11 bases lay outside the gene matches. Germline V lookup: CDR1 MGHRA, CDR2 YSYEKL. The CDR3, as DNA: TGCGCCAGCAGCCGGCCGGGACAGGAAGGGTCCACTGAAGCTTTCTTT. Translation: CASSRPGQEGSTEAFF.

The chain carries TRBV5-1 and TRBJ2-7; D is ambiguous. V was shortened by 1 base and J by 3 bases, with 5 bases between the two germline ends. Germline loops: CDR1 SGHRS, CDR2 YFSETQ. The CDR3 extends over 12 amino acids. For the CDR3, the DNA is TGCGCCAGCAGCTTGCCAGGCTACGAGCAGTACTTC. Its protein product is CASSLPGYEQYF.

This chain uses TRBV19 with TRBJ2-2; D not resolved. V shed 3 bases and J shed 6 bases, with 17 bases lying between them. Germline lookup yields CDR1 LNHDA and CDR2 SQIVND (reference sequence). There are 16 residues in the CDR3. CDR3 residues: CASSIGWQYDAGELFF. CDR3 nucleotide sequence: TGTGCCAGTAGTATCGGATGGCAGTATGACGCCGGGGAGCTGTTTTTT.

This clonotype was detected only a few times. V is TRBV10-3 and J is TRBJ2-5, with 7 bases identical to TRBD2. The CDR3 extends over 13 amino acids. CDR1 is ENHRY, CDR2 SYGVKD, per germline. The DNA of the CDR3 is TGTGCTACGGCGGGAGACGGCCGAGAGACCCAGTACTTC. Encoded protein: CATAGDGRETQYF.

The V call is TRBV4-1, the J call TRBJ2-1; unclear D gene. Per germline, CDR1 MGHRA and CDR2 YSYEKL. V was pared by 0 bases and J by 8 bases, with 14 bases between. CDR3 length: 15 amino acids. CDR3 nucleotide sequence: TGCGCCAGCAGCCAAGAGGGTAACGGATGGGATGAGCAGTTCTTC. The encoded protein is CASSQEGNGWDEQFF.

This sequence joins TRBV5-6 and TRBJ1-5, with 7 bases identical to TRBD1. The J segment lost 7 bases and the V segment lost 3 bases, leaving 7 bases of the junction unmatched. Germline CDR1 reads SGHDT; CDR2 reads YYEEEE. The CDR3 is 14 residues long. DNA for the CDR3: TGTGCCAGCAGCTCTAGGGGGCGGGAGCAGCCCCAGCATTTT. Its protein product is CASSSRGREQPQHF.

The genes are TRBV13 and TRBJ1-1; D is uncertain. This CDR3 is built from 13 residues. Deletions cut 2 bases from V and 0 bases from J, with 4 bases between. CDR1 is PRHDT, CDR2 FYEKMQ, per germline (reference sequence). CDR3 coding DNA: TGTGCCAGCAGCTTATCTGTGAACACTGAAGCTTTCTTT. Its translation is CASSLSVNTEAFF.

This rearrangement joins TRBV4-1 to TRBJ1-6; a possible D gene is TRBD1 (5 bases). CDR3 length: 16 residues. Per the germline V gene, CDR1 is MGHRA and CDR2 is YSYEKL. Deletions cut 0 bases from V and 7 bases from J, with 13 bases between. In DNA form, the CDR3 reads TGCGCCAGCAGCCAAGATTTCTCAGGGATCAATTCACCCCTCCACTTT. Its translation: CASSQDFSGINSPLHF.

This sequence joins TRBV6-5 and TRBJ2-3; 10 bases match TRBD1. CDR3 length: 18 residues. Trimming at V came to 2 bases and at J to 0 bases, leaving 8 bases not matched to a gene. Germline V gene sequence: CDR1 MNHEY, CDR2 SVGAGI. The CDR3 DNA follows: TGTGCCAGCAGTTACGGAACACGGACAGGGGGGAGCACAGATACGCAGTATTTT. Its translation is CASSYGTRTGGSTDTQYF.

CDR3 nucleotides: TGTGCAGCCGGGACTCCCTACGAGCAGTACGTC. This gives the protein CAAGTPYEQYV. The chain combines TRBV6-4 with TRBJ2-7; D may be TRBD2 (6 bases). This CDR3 comprises 11 residues. In germline, CDR1 is MRHNA, CDR2 SNTAGT.

CDR3 in amino acids: CASSLGTGGARQETQYF. CDR3 DNA sequence: TGTGCCAGCAGCTTGGGGACAGGGGGCGCGAGGCAAGAGACCCAGTACTTC. The V and J genes are TRBV5-5 and TRBJ2-5, with 11 bases that match TRBD1. Unmatched junction bases numbered 6, after V lost 0 bases and J lost 2 bases. This CDR3 region has 17 residues. Per germline, CDR1 SGHKS and CDR2 YYEKEE (reference sequence). Full variable domain (outside the CDR3, taken from reference TRBV5-5 and TRBJ2-5): DAGVTQSPTHLIKTRGQQVTLRCSPISGHKSVSWYQQVLGQGPQFIFQYYEKEERGRGNFPDRFSARQFPNYSSELNVNALLLGDSALYLCASSLGTGGARQETQYFGPGTRLLVL.

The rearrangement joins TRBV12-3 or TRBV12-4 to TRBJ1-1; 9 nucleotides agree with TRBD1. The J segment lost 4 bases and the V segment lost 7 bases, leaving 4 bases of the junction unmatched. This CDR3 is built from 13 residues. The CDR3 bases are TGTGCCAGCACCAAGACAGGGGGCACTGAAGCTTTCTTT. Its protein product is CASTKTGGTEAFF.

The CDR3: CASSLGQINTGELFF. The CDR3 region has the DNA TGTGCCAGCAGCTTGGGACAGATTAACACCGGGGAGCTGTTTTTT. This chain links TRBV5-6 with TRBJ2-2; a weak D match, TRBD1 (5 bases). The germline V gene has CDR1 SGHDT and CDR2 YYEEEE. V was trimmed by 0 bases and J by 2 bases, leaving 8 bases between them. The CDR3 spans 15 residues.

The CDR3 loop reads CASSLLEGLVDEQFF. The CDR3 DNA sequence: TGTGCCAGCAGCTTACTGGAGGGCCTGGTGGATGAGCAGTTCTTC. This chain joins TRBV7-6 and TRBJ2-1; D possibly corresponds to TRBD2 (6 bases). The CDR3 extends over 15 amino acids. The V end was cut by 2 bases, the J end by 8 bases, with 16 bases between. Germline lookup yields CDR1 SGHVS and CDR2 FNYEAQ. Using reference TRBV7-6 and TRBJ2-1 for the parts outside the CDR3, the full variable domain is GAGVSQSPRYKVTKRGQDVALRCDPISGHVSLYWYRQALGQGPEFLTYFNYEAQQDKSGLPNDRFSAERPEGSISTLTIQRTEQRDSAMYRCASSLLEGLVDEQFFGPGTRLTVL.

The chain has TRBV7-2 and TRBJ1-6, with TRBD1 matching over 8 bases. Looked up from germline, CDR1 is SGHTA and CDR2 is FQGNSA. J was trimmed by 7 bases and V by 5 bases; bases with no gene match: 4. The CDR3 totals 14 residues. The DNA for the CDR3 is TGTGCCAGCAGCCCCCGACAGGGGAATTCACCCCTCCACTTT. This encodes CASSPRQGNSPLHF.

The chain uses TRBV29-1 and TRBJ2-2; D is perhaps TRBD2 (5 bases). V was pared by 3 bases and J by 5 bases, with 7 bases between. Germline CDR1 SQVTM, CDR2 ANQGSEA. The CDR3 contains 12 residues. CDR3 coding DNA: TGCAGCGTTGAGTCGGGGACCGGGGAGCTGTTTTTT. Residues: CSVESGTGELFF.

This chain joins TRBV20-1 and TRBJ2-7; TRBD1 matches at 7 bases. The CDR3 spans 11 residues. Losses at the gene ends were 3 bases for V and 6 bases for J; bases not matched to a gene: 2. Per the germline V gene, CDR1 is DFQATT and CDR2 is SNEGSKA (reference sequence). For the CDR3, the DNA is TGCAGTGCTAGGACAGGGTTCGAGCAGTACTTC. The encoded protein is CSARTGFEQYF.

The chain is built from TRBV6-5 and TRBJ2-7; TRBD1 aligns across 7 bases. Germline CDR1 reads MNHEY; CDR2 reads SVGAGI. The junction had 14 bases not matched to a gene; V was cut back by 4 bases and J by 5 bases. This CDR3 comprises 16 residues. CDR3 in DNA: TGTGCCAGCAGTTTCAGACAGGGTAGGACCTTTGACGAGCAGTACTTC. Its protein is CASSFRQGRTFDEQYF.

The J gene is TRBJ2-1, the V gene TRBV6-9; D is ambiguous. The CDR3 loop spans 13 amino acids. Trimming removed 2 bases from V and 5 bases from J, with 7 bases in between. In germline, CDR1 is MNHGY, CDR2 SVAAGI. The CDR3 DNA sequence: TGTGCCAGCAGTTATACTTGGGACAATGAGCAGTTCTTC. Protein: CASSYTWDNEQFF.

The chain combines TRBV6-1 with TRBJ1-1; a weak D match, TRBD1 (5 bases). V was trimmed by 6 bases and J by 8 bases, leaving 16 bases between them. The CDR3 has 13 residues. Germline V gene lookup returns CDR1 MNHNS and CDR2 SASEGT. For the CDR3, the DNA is TGTGCCAGCAGGGTGGCCGGGACGATCGAAGCTTTCTTT. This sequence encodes CASRVAGTIEAFF.